Below, 18 T cell receptor beta chains from the same sample are listed, as sequenced in a study of blood T cells in healthy people across ages (dated by TCRdb to between 2014 and 2016). To prepare the library, 5' RACE was applied. The reads were generated on an Illumina HiSeq 2500. A second roughly 7 to 12 cycle PCR used a sample-barcoded 5' primer and a J-beta primer mix. The public reads were reanalyzed by TCRdb: fastp trimming at Q25, MiXCR alignment, in-frame beta chains only. Each CDR3 protein gets just one entry, which takes the most common genes and DNA from the rows behind it. For this sample there are hundreds of thousands of distinct CDR3 sequences; roughly 64% appear just once. Clones ranked in the top ten supply about 20% of the sample. Sequencing was done on a sample of blood. Receptor source: a man aged 25 to 40 in good health.

Here the CDR3 DNA reads TGCAGTGCTTACAGGGGGCTAGCCAAAAACATTCAGTACTTC. It is translated as CSAYRGLAKNIQYF. J is TRBJ2-4 and V is TRBV20-1, with 9 bases aligning to TRBD1. The CDR3 covers 14 residues. Germline CDR1 is DFQATT and CDR2 is SNEGSKA (reference sequence). V dropped 5 bases and J dropped 0; count of bases not matched to a gene: 2.

As regards this clonotype: A much larger clonotype is one base distant, so this may be a read error. The V and J genes are TRBV20-1 and TRBJ2-7; D is perhaps TRBD2 (5 bases). V lost 3 bases and J 5 bases, leaving 20 bases between the germline ends. Germline V gene sequence: CDR1 DFQATT, CDR2 SNEGSKA (reference sequence). The CDR3 is 15 amino acids. For the CDR3, the DNA is TGCAGTGCTAGGGCGTCGCGAGAGGGTTACGACGAGCAGTACTTC. This sequence encodes CSARASREGYDEQYF.

The chain carries TRBV29-1 and TRBJ2-7; 7 positions match TRBD2. CDR1 is SQVTM, CDR2 ANQGSEA, per germline. J gave up 0 bases and V 6 bases, and 2 bases lay outside the gene matches. The CDR3 covers 12 residues. The CDR3 DNA is TGCAGCGTCGGGGACTACTCCTACGAGCAGTACTTC. This gives the protein CSVGDYSYEQYF.

The CDR3 DNA reads as TGTGCCAGCAGTTACGTTGGGTCCGGGGAGCTGTTTTTT. Translation gives CASSYVGSGELFF. The rearrangement links TRBV6-5 to TRBJ2-2; D gene uncertain. Germline V gene lookup returns CDR1 MNHEY and CDR2 SVGAGI. This CDR3 is built from 13 residues. Trimming removed 2 bases from V and 6 bases from J, with 7 bases in between.

The rearrangement uses TRBV19 and TRBJ1-4; the D is unclear. Looked up from germline, CDR1 is LNHDA and CDR2 is SQIVND (reference sequence). The V end was cut by 6 bases, the J end by 3 bases, with 11 bases between. The CDR3 loop spans 14 amino acids. In DNA, the CDR3 is TGTGCCAGTAGATTGACCGACTCTAATGAAAAACTGTTTTTT. Translating it yields CASRLTDSNEKLFF. The full variable domain, rest sourced from reference TRBV19 and TRBJ1-4, is DGGITQSPKYLFRKEGQNVTLSCEQNLNHDAMYWYRQDPGQGLRLIYYSQIVNDFQKGDIAEGYSVSREKKESFPLTVTSAQKNPTAFYLCASRLTDSNEKLFFGSGTQLSVL.

The V gene is TRBV4-3, the J gene TRBJ2-7; D is unresolved. CDR1 is LGHNA and CDR2 is YSLEER in the germline V gene. V lost 4 bases and J 3 bases, leaving 13 bases between the germline ends. This CDR3 comprises 14 residues. The CDR3 here is CASSPWVGNYEQYF. As DNA, the CDR3 is TGCGCCAGCAGCCCATGGGTGGGGAACTACGAGCAGTACTTC.

The V and J genes are TRBV13 and TRBJ2-1; D is ambiguous. This CDR3 comprises 16 residues. The V end was cut by 3 bases, the J end by 4 bases, with 16 bases between. Per the germline V gene, CDR1 is PRHDT and CDR2 is FYEKMQ (reference sequence). CDR3: CASSFIWADAYNEQFF. DNA for the CDR3: TGTGCCAGCAGCTTTATTTGGGCGGATGCATACAATGAGCAGTTCTTC.

The rearrangement uses TRBV7-2 and TRBJ2-4; 7 bases align to TRBD1. V shed 5 bases and J 1 base; nucleotides not matched to a gene: 8. Germline values: CDR1 SGHTA, CDR2 FQGNSA. The CDR3 covers 16 residues. As DNA, the CDR3 is TGTGCCAGCAGCCCCACTGGACAGGTCGCCAAAAACATTCAGTACTTC. As protein: CASSPTGQVAKNIQYF.

The V gene is TRBV11-2, the J gene TRBJ1-5; TRBD1 agrees at 9 bases. Per the germline V gene, CDR1 is SGHAT and CDR2 is FQNNGV. The CDR3 covers 18 residues. J was trimmed by 3 bases and V by 5 bases; bases with no gene match: 14. In nucleotides, the CDR3 is TGTGCCAGCAGCCAGGGACAGGGTGGGGCCCAAATCAATCAGCCCCAGCATTTT. It is translated as CASSQGQGGAQINQPQHF.

V is TRBV20-1 and J is TRBJ2-7; no clear D. V lost 5 bases to trimming and J lost 7 bases, with 15 bases between them. The CDR3 loop spans 12 amino acids. Per the germline V gene, CDR1 is DFQATT and CDR2 is SNEGSKA (reference sequence). The CDR3: CSARIGANEQYF. DNA for the CDR3: TGCAGTGCTCGCATTGGCGCAAATGAGCAGTACTTC.

The rearrangement uses TRBV3-1 and TRBJ2-7; 7 bases line up with TRBD2. CDR1 is LGHDT, CDR2 YNNKEL, per germline (reference sequence). The CDR3 length is 15 residues. V lost 1 base and J lost 3; bases outside the gene matches: 6. The DNA of the CDR3 is TGTGCCAGCAGCCAAGGCCCTAGCGGTGACTACGAGCAGTACTTC. The encoded protein is CASSQGPSGDYEQYF.

This clonotype was detected many times. The V call is TRBV6-6, the J call TRBJ2-7; D gene uncertain. CDR1 is MNHNY and CDR2 is SVGAGI in the germline V gene (reference sequence). V was cut by 2 bases and J by 1 base, with 6 bases left in between. The CDR3 runs to 13 residues. For the CDR3, the DNA is TGTGCCAGCAGTTACCCCGAGTCCTACGAGCAGTACTTC. It codes for CASSYPESYEQYF.

The rearrangement links TRBV28 to TRBJ2-7; D is unclear. From germline, CDR1 is MDHEN and CDR2 SYDVKM. The CDR3 contains 13 residues. Trimming removed 6 bases from V and 3 bases from J, with 12 bases in between. The DNA of the CDR3 is TGTGCCAGCAGCGTCCGGGCCGACTACGAGCAGTACTTC. The encoded protein is CASSVRADYEQYF.

The chain recombines TRBV20-1 with TRBJ2-7, with a tentative D call TRBD2 (8 bases). The germline CDR1 and CDR2 sequences are DFQATT and SNEGSKA (reference sequence). CDR3 length equals 13 residues. CDR3 residues: CIGRDSRSYEQYF. CDR3 in DNA: TGCATCGGGAGGGACAGCAGATCCTACGAGCAGTACTTC.

This clonotype has just one count. The CDR3 DNA reads as TGCAGTGCTAGAGATTGGCTGGGACTAGCGGGGGACAATGAGCAGTTCTTC. Translation: CSARDWLGLAGDNEQFF. The gene calls are TRBV20-1 and TRBJ2-1; 14 bases match TRBD2. With V trimmed by 0 bases and J by 5 bases, 6 bases remained unmatched. The germline V gene encodes CDR1 DFQATT and CDR2 SNEGSKA (reference sequence). This CDR3 contains 17 residues.

The V call is TRBV6-6, the J call TRBJ1-6; D remains unclear. There are 13 residues in the CDR3. Between the trimmed V and J ends, which lost 6 bases and 9 bases, there was a span of 12 bases. The germline V gene has CDR1 MNHNY and CDR2 SVGAGI (reference sequence). CDR3 amino acids: CASSHLGSSPLHF. CDR3 DNA sequence: TGTGCCAGCAGCCACCTGGGAAGTTCACCCCTCCACTTT.

This clonotype showed up just a few times. This sequence joins TRBV4-2 and TRBJ2-5; 9 nucleotides agree with TRBD2. The tail of the sequence fits TRBJ2-7 better, so the J call may be wrong. This CDR3 spans 15 amino acids. The germline V gene has CDR1 LGHNA and CDR2 YNFKEQ. The CDR3 sequence: CASSQDLAGTYEQYF. The CDR3 DNA sequence: TGTGCCAGCAGCCAAGATCTAGCGGGGACGTACGAGCAGTACTTC.

This clonotype was observed a handful of times. The genes are TRBV12-3 or TRBV12-4 and TRBJ2-3, with TRBD2 matching over 8 bases. The CDR3 extends over 15 amino acids. Unmatched junction bases numbered 6, after V lost 5 bases and J lost 2 bases. The CDR3 region is CASSLRGGFTDTQYF. For the CDR3, the DNA is TGTGCCAGCAGTCTCCGGGGGGGGTTCACAGATACGCAGTATTTT.